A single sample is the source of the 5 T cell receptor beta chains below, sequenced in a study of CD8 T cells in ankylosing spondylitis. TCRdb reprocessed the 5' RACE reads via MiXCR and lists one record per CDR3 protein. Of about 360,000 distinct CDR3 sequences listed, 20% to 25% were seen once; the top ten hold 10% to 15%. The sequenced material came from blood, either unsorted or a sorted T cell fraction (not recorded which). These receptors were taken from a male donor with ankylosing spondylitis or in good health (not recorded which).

DNA for the CDR3: TGTGCCAGTAGTATCCTCACCGGGGGCGCGGGAAATGAGCAGTTCTTC. It translates to CASSILTGGAGNEQFF. J is TRBJ2-1 and V is TRBV19; D is possibly TRBD1 or TRBD2 (6 bases each). The CDR3 has 16 residues. Trimming stripped 3 bases from V and 7 bases from J, with 19 bases between. CDR1 is LNHDA and CDR2 is SQIVND in the germline V gene (reference sequence).

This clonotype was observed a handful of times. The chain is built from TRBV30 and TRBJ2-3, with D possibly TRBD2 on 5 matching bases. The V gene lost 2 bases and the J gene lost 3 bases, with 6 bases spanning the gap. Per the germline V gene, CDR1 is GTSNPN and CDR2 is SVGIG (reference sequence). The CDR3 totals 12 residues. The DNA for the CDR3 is TGTGCCTGGAGTCGGGGTACAGATACGCAGTATTTT. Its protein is CAWSRGTDTQYF.

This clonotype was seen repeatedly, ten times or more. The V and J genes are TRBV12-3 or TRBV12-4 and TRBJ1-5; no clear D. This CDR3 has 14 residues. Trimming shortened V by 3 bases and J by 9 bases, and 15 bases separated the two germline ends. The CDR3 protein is CASSFLRTNWPQHF. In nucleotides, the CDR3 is TGTGCCAGCAGTTTTCTCAGGACCAATTGGCCCCAGCATTTT.

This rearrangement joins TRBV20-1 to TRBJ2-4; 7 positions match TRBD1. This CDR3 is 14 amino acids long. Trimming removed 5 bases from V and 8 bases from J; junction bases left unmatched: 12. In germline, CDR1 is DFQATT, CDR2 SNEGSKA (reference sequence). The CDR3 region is CSAGPGTARDIQYF. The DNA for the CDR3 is TGCAGTGCTGGACCCGGGACAGCTAGAGACATTCAGTACTTC.

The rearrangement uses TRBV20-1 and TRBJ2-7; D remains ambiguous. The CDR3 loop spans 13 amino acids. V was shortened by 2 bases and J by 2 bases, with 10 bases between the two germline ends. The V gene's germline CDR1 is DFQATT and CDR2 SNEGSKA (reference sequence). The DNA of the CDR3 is TGCAGTGCTAGAAGTGAAGGCGCCTACGAGCAGTACTTC. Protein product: CSARSEGAYEQYF.